A selection of T cell receptor beta chains follows, all from one sample in a study of long-term antiretroviral therapy in people with HIV. The table came from immunoSEQ multiplex PCR; TCRdb's copy has only in-frame clones and leaves some out. This repertoire shows 20,000 to 25,000 clones, 85% to 95% found once; its top ten account for 9.2%. This sample comprised unsorted PBMCs, obtained 7.6 years after starting antiretroviral therapy. The receptors derive from a woman between 40 and 50 years old with HIV. Each CDR3 is given without its conserved first and last residue.

j_gene	v_gene	CDR3aa
TRBJ2-2	TRBV10-3	AISESTVNTGELF
TRBJ1-4	TRBV28	ASSSWAGGDEKLF
TRBJ2-1	TRBV21-1	ASSSRRWQGIYNEQF
TRBJ1-4	TRBV15	ATSRGEGGEKLF
TRBJ2-6	TRBV19	ASQGGGIRSLGANVLT
TRBJ1-4	TRBV6-1	ASSPDTGSFEKLF
TRBJ2-3	TRBV2	ASSSGGGEDTQY
TRBJ1-1	TRBV30	AWSAGTANTEAF
TRBJ2-6	TRBV5-8	ASSNHLTGTGAGGANVLT
TRBJ2-2	TRBV7-2	ASRLAGQGVTGELF
TRBJ2-2	TRBV9	ASSVRWGAGELF
TRBJ2-2	TRBV5-4	ASSDRDRGGTGELF
TRBJ2-5	TRBV7-9	ASSPRGPETQY
TRBJ1-3	TRBV5-1	ASSFGGELSGNTIY